These T cell receptor beta chains were read from a single sample in a study of T cell repertoires in ileal Crohn's disease. Repertoires were generated with immunoSEQ multiplex PCR, while TCRdb's copy carries only in-frame clones and drops some. The repertoire holds fewer than 13,000 clones, with approximately 72% as singletons. The sample comprised ileal tissue. These receptors were taken from an adult with Crohn's disease. Each CDR3 is given with its conserved first and last residue. The order of the fields is CDR3 length, J gene, D gene, V gene, clone size, CDR3 protein, CDR3 DNA. D genes are given only for firm matches. Clone size is shown for a subset of rows, as once, few, many or a class of expanded clone.

len: 14
j_gene: TRBJ1-2
d_gene: -
v_gene: TRBV11-2
abundance: -
CDR3aa: CASSFMGASYGYTF
CDR3nt: TGTGCCAGCAGCTTTATGGGGGCAAGTTATGGCTACACCTTC

len: 14
j_gene: TRBJ2-5
d_gene: -
v_gene: TRBV4-2
abundance: -
CDR3aa: CASSQDPGQETQYF
CDR3nt: TGTGCCAGCAGCCAAGATCCAGGACAAGAGACCCAGTACTTC

len: 15
j_gene: TRBJ2-5
d_gene: -
v_gene: TRBV10-2
abundance: -
CDR3aa: CASSPVKGGGETQYF
CDR3nt: TGCGCCAGCAGTCCCGTGAAGGGCGGAGGAGAGACCCAGTACTTC

len: 15
j_gene: TRBJ1-6
d_gene: TRBD1
v_gene: TRBV5-1
abundance: few
CDR3aa: CASSFVRQGNSPLHF
CDR3nt: TGCGCCAGCAGCTTCGTGAGACAGGGTAATTCACCCCTCCACTTT

len: 15
j_gene: TRBJ2-3
d_gene: -
v_gene: TRBV4-2
abundance: -
CDR3aa: CASSQGTVYTDTQYF
CDR3nt: TGTGCCAGCAGCCAAGGGACTGTGTACACAGATACGCAGTATTTT

len: 17
j_gene: TRBJ1-2
d_gene: -
v_gene: TRBV7-8
abundance: -
CDR3aa: CASSLGLMQGRNYGYTF
CDR3nt: TGTGCCAGCAGCTTAGGATTGATGCAGGGCAGAAATTATGGCTACACCTTC

len: 14
j_gene: TRBJ2-7
d_gene: -
v_gene: TRBV9
abundance: -
CDR3aa: CASSVDVNLREQYF
CDR3nt: TGTGCCAGCAGCGTAGATGTTAACCTGAGGGAGCAGTACTTC

len: 12
j_gene: TRBJ1-4
d_gene: -
v_gene: TRBV29-1
abundance: -
CDR3aa: CSVGALGEKLFF
CDR3nt: TGCAGCGTGGGGGCGCTTGGTGAAAAACTGTTTTTT

len: 16
j_gene: TRBJ2-1
d_gene: -
v_gene: TRBV5-4
abundance: -
CDR3aa: CASSLVGGASYNEQFF
CDR3nt: TGTGCCAGCAGCTTGGTGGGGGGAGCTTCCTACAATGAGCAGTTCTTC

len: 14
j_gene: TRBJ2-3
d_gene: -
v_gene: TRBV11-3
abundance: -
CDR3aa: CASSLDSGSDTQYF
CDR3nt: TGTGCCAGCAGCTTAGATTCGGGTTCAGATACGCAGTATTTT

len: 16
j_gene: TRBJ2-1
d_gene: TRBD2
v_gene: TRBV19
abundance: -
CDR3aa: CASSIVRLAGGNEQFF
CDR3nt: TGTGCCAGTAGTATCGTCCGACTAGCGGGCGGCAATGAGCAGTTCTTC

len: 13
j_gene: TRBJ1-3
d_gene: -
v_gene: TRBV5-1
abundance: large
CDR3aa: CASSLGPGNPIYF
CDR3nt: TGCGCCAGCAGCCTGGGACCGGGAAACCCCATATATTTT

len: 15
j_gene: TRBJ2-3
d_gene: -
v_gene: TRBV4-1
abundance: once
CDR3aa: CASSHRFVSTDTQYF
CDR3nt: TGCGCCAGCAGCCACAGGTTCGTTAGCACAGATACGCAGTATTTT

len: 11
j_gene: TRBJ1-1
d_gene: -
v_gene: TRBV2
abundance: -
CDR3aa: CASRSATEAFF
CDR3nt: TGTGCCAGCCGTAGCGCCACTGAAGCTTTCTTT

len: 16
j_gene: TRBJ1-2
d_gene: -
v_gene: TRBV7-9
abundance: -
CDR3aa: CASSLDRSERGGGYTF
CDR3nt: TGTGCCAGCAGCTTAGATAGATCCGAAAGGGGAGGAGGCTACACCTTC

len: 14
j_gene: TRBJ2-2
d_gene: -
v_gene: TRBV6-1
abundance: once
CDR3aa: CASIFQGHTGELFF
CDR3nt: TGTGCCAGCATTTTCCAGGGGCATACCGGGGAGCTGTTTTTT

len: 15
j_gene: TRBJ1-4
d_gene: -
v_gene: TRBV27
abundance: medium-sized
CDR3aa: CASSLGAATNEKLFF
CDR3nt: TGTGCCAGCAGTTTAGGGGCAGCAACTAATGAAAAACTGTTTTTT

len: 15
j_gene: TRBJ2-1
d_gene: TRBD1
v_gene: TRBV11-3
abundance: -
CDR3aa: CASSQEQGDYNEQFF
CDR3nt: TGTGCCAGCAGCCAAGAACAGGGGGACTACAATGAGCAGTTCTTC

len: 13
j_gene: TRBJ1-1
d_gene: TRBD1
v_gene: TRBV29-1
abundance: -
CDR3aa: CSARTGDGTEAFF
CDR3nt: TGCAGCGCCAGGACAGGGGACGGCACTGAAGCTTTCTTT

len: 15
j_gene: TRBJ1-5
d_gene: -
v_gene: TRBV5-1
abundance: few
CDR3aa: CASSFDGQPNQPQHF
CDR3nt: TGCGCCAGCAGCTTCGACGGACAGCCCAATCAGCCCCAGCATTTT